The T cell receptor (beta chain) under discussion was sequenced for a study of T cells in Graves' hyperthyroidism and ophthalmopathy. About the research overall: Peripheral blood was collected at initial diagnosis, before any treatment. Overall study results and limits: In the analysis, a 13 V-J model separated ophthalmopathy from stable hyperthyroidism.

The source material, RNA transcripts, was used to amplify TCR beta CDR3 regions. When the TCR CDR3 underwent first-round RT-PCR, the HTBI primer set was used. TCRdb re-derived calls from the multiplex PCR reads in MiXCR, one entry per CDR3 protein. In the table there are around 97,000 distinct CDR3 sequences, over 45% of which are singletons. For Graves' hyperthyroidism to be stable, ophthalmopathy could not progress within 18 months. Together with thyroid ultrasound, orbital computed tomography, serum thyroxine and TRAb, clinical symptoms were used for diagnoses. This CDR3 contains 15 residues. Trimming took 0 bases from V and 5 from J, leaving 10 bases between them. Germline V gives CDR1 SGHTA, CDR2 FQGNSA. This clonotype was seen many times. Antigen unknown.

The receptor was isolated from a man aged 35-49 years with Graves' hyperthyroidism. The genes are TRBV7-2 and TRBJ2-2; D may be TRBD2 (6 bases). The sample was blood. CDR3 coding DNA: TGTGCCAGCAGCTTAGCGGGAGGAAGGACCGGGGAGCTGTTTTTT. It codes for CASSLAGGRTGELFF.